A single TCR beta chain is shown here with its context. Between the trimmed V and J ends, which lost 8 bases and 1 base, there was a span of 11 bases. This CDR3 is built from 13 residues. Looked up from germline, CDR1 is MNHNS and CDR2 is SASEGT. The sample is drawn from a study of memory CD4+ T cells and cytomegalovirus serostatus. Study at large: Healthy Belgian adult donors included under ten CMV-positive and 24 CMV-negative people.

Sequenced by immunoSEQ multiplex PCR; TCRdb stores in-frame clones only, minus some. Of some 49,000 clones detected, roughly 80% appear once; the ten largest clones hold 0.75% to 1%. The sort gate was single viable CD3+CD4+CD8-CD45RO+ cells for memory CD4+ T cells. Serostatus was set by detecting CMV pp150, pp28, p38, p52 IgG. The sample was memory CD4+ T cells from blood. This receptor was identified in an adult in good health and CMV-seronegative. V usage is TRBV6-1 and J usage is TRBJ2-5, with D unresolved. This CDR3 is CASYDRLQETQYF. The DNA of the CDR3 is TGTGCCAGCTACGACCGACTCCAAGAGACCCAGTACTTC.